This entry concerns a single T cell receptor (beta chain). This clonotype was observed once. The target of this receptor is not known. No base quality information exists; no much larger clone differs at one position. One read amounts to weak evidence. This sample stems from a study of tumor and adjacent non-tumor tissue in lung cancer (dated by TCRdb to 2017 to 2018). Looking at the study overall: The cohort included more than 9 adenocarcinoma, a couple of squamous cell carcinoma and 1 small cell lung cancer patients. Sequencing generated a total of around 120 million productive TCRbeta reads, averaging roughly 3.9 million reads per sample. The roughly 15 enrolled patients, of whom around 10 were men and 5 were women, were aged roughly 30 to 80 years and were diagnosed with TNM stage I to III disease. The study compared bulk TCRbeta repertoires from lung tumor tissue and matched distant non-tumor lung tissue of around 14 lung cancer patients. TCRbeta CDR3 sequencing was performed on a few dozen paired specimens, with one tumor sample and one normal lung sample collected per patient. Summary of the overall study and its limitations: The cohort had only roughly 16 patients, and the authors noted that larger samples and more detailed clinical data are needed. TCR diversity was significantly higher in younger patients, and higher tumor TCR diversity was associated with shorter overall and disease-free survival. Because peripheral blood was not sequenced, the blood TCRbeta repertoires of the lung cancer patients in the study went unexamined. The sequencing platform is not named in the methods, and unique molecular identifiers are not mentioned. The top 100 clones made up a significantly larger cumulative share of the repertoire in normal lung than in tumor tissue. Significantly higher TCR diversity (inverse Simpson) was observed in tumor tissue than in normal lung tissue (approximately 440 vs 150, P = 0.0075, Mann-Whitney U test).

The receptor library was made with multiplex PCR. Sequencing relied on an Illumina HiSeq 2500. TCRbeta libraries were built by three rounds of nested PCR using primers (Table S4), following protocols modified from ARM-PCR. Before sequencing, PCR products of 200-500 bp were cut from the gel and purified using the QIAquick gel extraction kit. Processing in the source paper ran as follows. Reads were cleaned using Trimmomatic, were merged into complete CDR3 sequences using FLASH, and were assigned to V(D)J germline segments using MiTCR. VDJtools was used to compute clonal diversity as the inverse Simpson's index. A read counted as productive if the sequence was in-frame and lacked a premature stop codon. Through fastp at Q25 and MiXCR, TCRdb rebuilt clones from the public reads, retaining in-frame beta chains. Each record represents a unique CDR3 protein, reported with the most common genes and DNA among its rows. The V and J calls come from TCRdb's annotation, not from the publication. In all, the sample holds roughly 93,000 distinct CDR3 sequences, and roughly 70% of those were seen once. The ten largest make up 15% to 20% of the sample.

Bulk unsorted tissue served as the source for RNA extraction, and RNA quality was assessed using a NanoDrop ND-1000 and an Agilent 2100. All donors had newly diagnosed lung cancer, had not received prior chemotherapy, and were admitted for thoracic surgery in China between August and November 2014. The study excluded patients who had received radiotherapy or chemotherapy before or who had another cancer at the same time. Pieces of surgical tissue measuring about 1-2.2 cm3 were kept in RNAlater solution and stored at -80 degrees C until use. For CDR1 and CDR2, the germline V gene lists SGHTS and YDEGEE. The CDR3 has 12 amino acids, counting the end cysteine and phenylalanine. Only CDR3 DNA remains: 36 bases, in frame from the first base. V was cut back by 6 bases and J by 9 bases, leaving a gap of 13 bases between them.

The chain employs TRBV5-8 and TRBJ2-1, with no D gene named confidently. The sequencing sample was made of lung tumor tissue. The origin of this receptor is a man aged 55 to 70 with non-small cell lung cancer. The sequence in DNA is TGTGCCAGCACCGCCAAGGGCTTTGAGCAGTTCTTC. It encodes CASTAKGFEQFF.